The T cell receptor (beta chain) under discussion was sequenced for a study of T cell clonotyping in hematopoietic cell transplantation. Study summary: Pretransplant recipient samples were taken after cytoreduction. Study-wide results and caveats: After transplant, recipient diversity fell while pathologically expanded clonotypes grew through day 180.

Germline CDR1 is SGHNT and CDR2 is YENEEA. CDR3 length: 14 residues. Trimming shortened V by 1 base and J by 4 bases, and 7 bases separated the two germline ends. Time point of the sample: recipient sample about 28 days before transplant, after cytoreduction. This clone was detected only once. The antigen is undetermined. Generated by immunoSEQ multiplex PCR, the TCRdb table keeps only in-frame clones and is missing some. The sample contains about 36,000 clones, roughly 95% of which appear only once. The sequencing used peripheral blood mononuclear cells, collected before stem cell transplant. The chain joins TRBV11-3 to TRBJ1-4, with D unclear. The source is a man aged 40-49 years with chronic myeloid leukemia. Some clones in this sample may be carry-over from other donors' samples. The DNA for the CDR3 is TGTGCCAGCAGCTTAGTGAGTAGTAATGAAAAACTGTTTTTT. Amino acids: CASSLVSSNEKLFF. Drawing the rest from reference TRBV11-3 and TRBJ1-4, the complete variable domain is EAGVVQSPRYKIIEKKQPVAFWCNPISGHNTLYWYLQNLGQGPELLIRYENEEAVDDSQLPKDRFSAERLKGVDSTLKIQPAELGDSAVYLCASSLVSSNEKLFFGSGTQLSVL.